This T cell receptor beta chain appears in the sequencing data of a study of cytomegalovirus exposure and HLA in healthy donors. Findings of the study overall: The sole available immune exposure information was CMV serostatus.

Trimming took 0 bases from V and 2 from J; bases not matched to a gene: 4. Germline V CDR1 and CDR2: KGHSH, LQKENI. This CDR3 region has 16 residues. The PCR made use of 60 Vbeta and 13 Jbeta primers. Profiled with immunoSEQ multiplex PCR; TCRdb holds only in-frame clones, not every one. Seen here are roughly 200,000 clones, roughly 81% observed once, and the top ten hold approximately 2.1%. This clone has a handful of counts. The antigen is undetermined. The TCR comes from a woman in her 30s in good health and CMV-seropositive. The material sequenced was PBMCs. The chain carries TRBV18 and TRBJ2-1, with 7 positions matching TRBD1. CDR3 region: CASSPPLGTAYNEQFF. Written as DNA, the CDR3 is TGTGCCAGCTCACCACCCCTCGGGACAGCCTACAATGAGCAGTTCTTC.